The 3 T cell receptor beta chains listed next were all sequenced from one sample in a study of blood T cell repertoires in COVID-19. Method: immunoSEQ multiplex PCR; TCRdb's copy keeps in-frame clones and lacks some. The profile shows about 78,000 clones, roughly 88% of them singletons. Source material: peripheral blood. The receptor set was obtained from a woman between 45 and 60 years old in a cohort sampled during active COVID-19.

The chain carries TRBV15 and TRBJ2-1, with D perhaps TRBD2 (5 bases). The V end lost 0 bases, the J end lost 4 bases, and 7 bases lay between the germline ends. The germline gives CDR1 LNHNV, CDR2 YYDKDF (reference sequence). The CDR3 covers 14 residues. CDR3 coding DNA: TGTGCCACCAGCAGAGATAGGACTTACAATGAGCAGTTCTTC. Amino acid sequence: CATSRDRTYNEQFF.

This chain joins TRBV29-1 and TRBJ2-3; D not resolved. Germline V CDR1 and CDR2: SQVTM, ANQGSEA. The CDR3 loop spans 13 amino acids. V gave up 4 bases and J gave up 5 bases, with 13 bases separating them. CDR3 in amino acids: CSVGIPTQDTQYF. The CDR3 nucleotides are TGCAGCGTTGGAATCCCCACTCAAGATACGCAGTATTTT.

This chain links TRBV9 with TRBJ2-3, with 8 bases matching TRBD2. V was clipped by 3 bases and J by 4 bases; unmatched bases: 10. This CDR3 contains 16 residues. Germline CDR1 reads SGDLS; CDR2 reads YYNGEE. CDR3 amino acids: CASSDRAGAGADTQYF. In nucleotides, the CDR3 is TGTGCCAGCAGCGACCGAGCGGGAGCGGGGGCAGATACGCAGTATTTT.